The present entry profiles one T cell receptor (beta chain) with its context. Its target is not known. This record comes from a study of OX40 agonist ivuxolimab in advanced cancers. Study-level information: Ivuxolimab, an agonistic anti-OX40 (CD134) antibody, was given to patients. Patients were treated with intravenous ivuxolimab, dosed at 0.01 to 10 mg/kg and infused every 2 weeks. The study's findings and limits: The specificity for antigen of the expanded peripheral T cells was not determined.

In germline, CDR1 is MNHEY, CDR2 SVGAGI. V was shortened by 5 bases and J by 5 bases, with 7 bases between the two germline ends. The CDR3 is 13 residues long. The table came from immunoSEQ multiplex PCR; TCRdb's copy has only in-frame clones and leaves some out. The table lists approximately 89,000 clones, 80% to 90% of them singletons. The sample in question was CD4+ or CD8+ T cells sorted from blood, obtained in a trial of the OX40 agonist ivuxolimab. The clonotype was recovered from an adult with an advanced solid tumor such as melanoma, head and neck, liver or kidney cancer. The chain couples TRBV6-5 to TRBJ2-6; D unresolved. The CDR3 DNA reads TGTGCCAGCAGTCCGGCCAGGGCCAACGTCCTGACTTTC. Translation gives CASSPARANVLTF.